This TCR beta chain emerged from a study of shared clonotypes between healthy human individuals. The junction had 6 bases not matched to a gene; V was cut back by 0 bases and J by 5 bases. The CDR3 consists of 14 residues. Germline V gene lookup returns CDR1 SQVTM and CDR2 ANQGSEA. In its sample, this clone was seen once. The antigen is unknown. Other DNA sequences from this sample encode an identical CDR3 as well. Only in-frame clones appear in the TCRdb table, and some are missing; sequencing was by immunoSEQ multiplex PCR. Here the sample spans about 2.2 million clones, approximately 94% being singletons. Findings of the study overall: Exclusively blood specimens were collected; tissue repertoires likely differ.

Naivety among CD8 cells was defined by CD45RO negativity and positive CCR7 selection, thereby excluding terminally differentiated effector memory CD45RA+ cells. Sequencing was carried out using naive CD8+ T cells from PBMCs. This TCR was sampled from a man aged 18-30 years in good health. Some clones in this sample may be carry-over from other donors' samples. J is TRBJ2-5 and V is TRBV29-1, with 7 bases identical to TRBD1. CDR3 nucleotide sequence: TGCAGCGTTGAAGATCGAGGGGGCCTGGAGACCCAGTACTTC. Its translation: CSVEDRGGLETQYF. The full variable domain, in which reference TRBV29-1 and TRBJ2-5 provide the parts outside the CDR3, is SAVISQKPSRDICQRGTSLTIQCQVDSQVTMMFWYRQQPGQSLTLIATANQGSEATYESGFVIDKFPISRPNLTFSTLTVSNMSPEDSSIYLCSVEDRGGLETQYFGPGTRLLVL.